These T cell receptor beta chains were read from a single sample in a study of OX40 agonist ivuxolimab in advanced cancers. The data were produced by immunoSEQ multiplex PCR, yet TCRdb's version contains in-frame clones alone and is incomplete. The sample lists tens of thousands of clones; 80% to 95% were seen once. The source material was CD4+ or CD8+ T cells sorted from blood, sampled in a trial of the OX40 agonist ivuxolimab. Receptors originate from an adult with an advanced solid tumor such as melanoma, head and neck, liver or kidney cancer. The conserved cysteine and the conserved F or W are not part of the CDR3 here.

TRBV2 | 13 | ASRQEAGAPYEQY
TRBV5-4 | 11 | ASSPSAGAKLF
TRBV13 | 13 | ASSLGQGPSYEQY
TRBV7-6 | 15 | ASSLFLAGGEMNEQF
TRBV9 | 14 | ASSGGAEGVQETQY
TRBV6-1 | 9 | ANLSSDEQY
TRBV5-6 | 14 | ASSLPSTGKGGELF
TRBV30 | 10 | AWSSGQLEAF
TRBV7-9 | 12 | ASSQTMKDEKLF
TRBV27 | 11 | ASTPKGGQPQH
TRBV6-4 | 15 | ASSDSPRGGRNTEAF
TRBV5-1 | 13 | ASSIQAGADYEQY
TRBV7-8 | 14 | ASSLALIGPQETQY
TRBV10-3 | 12 | AISVEGESQPQH
TRBV27 | 11 | ASKQLNTGELF
TRBV4-1 | 14 | ASSPYETDMNEKLF
TRBV27 | 13 | ASREIGLNTGELF
TRBV27 | 13 | ASSLVGGGKNIQY
TRBV10-2 | 10 | ASGSSNEKLF
TRBV7-2 | 12 | ASSLAGDLEELF
TRBV7-2 | 12 | ASSLFGFSYEQY
TRBV27 | 13 | ASSSAPGGTGELF
TRBV2 | 12 | ASSPSGGWDEQF
TRBV19 | 11 | ASSPGTDYEQY
TRBV19 | 8 | AAGVAEQY
TRBV19 | 13 | ASSTNWGGEEEQY
TRBV5-6 | 11 | ASSLTASYEQY
TRBV27 | 12 | ASSLGGEYNEQF
TRBV2 | 9 | ASSDMGEQY
TRBV29-1 | 10 | SVAYTNTEAF
TRBV14 | 13 | ASSQPGQGFYEQY